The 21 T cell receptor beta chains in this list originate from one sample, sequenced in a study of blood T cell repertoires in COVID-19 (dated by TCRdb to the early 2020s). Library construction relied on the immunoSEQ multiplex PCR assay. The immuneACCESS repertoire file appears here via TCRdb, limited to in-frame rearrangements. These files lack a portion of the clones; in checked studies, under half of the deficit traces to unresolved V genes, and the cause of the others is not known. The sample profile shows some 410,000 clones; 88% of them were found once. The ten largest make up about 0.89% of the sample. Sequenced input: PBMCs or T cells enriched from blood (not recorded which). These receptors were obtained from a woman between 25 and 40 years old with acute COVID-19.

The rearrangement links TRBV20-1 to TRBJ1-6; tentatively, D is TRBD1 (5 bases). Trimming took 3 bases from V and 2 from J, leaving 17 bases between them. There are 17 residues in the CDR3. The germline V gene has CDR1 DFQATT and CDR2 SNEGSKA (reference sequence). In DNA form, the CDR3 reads TGCAGTGCTAGTGCCAGGGCTAAGGGCACCTATAATTCACCCCTCCACTTT. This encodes CSASARAKGTYNSPLHF.

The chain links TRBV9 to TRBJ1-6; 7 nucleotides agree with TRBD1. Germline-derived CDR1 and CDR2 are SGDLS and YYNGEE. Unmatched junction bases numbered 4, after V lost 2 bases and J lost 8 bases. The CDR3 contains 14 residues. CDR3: CASSVQGDDSPLHF. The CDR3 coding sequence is TGTGCCAGCAGCGTCCAGGGGGACGATTCACCCCTCCACTTT. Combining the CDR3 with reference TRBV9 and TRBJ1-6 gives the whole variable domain DSGVTQTPKHLITATGQRVTLRCSPRSGDLSVYWYQQSLDQGLQFLIQYYNGEERAKGNILERFSAQQFPDLHSELNLSSLELGDSALYFCASSVQGDDSPLHFGNGTRLTVT.

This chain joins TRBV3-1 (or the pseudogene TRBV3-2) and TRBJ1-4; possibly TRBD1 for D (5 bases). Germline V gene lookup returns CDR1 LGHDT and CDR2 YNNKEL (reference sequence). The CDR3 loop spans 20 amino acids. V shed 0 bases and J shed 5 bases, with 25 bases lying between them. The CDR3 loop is CASSQEGHRSQGRLNEKLFF. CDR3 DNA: TGTGCCAGCAGCCAAGAGGGCCACAGGTCGCAAGGTAGACTCAATGAAAAACTGTTTTTT.

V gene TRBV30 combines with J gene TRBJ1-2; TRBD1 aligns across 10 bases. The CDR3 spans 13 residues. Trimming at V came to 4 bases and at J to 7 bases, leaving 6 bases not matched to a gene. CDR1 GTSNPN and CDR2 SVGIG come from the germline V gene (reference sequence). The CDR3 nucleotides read TGTGCCTGGACCGGACAGGGGGAACCTGGCTACACCTTC. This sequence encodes CAWTGQGEPGYTF.

This CDR3 reads CASSSDRKDGYTF. For the CDR3, the DNA is TGTGCCAGCAGCTCGGACAGGAAGGATGGCTACACCTTC. This sequence joins TRBV7-2 and TRBJ1-2; 7 bases line up with TRBD1. In germline, CDR1 is SGHTA, CDR2 FQGNSA. The CDR3 totals 13 residues. J was trimmed by 6 bases and V by 4 bases; bases with no gene match: 5.

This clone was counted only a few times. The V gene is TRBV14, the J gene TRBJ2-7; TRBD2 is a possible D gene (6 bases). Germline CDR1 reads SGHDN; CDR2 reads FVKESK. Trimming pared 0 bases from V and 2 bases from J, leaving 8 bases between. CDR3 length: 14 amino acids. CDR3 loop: CASSQERGAYEQYF. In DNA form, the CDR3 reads TGTGCCAGCAGCCAAGAGCGGGGAGCCTACGAGCAGTACTTC.

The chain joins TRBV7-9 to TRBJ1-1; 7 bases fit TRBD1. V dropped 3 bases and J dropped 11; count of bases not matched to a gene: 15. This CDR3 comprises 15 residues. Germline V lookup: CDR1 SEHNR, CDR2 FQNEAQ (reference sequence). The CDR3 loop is CASSFPGQTFVGAFF. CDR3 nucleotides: TGTGCCAGCAGCTTCCCGGGACAGACCTTTGTTGGGGCTTTCTTT.

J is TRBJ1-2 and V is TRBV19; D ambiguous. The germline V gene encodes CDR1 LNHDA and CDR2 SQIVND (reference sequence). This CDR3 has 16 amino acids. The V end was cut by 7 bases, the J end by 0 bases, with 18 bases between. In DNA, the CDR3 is TGTGCCAGTAACCCCTCAATGGGCCTTACTAACTATGGCTACACCTTC. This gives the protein CASNPSMGLTNYGYTF. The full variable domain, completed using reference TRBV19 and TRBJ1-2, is DGGITQSPKYLFRKEGQNVTLSCEQNLNHDAMYWYRQDPGQGLRLIYYSQIVNDFQKGDIAEGYSVSREKKESFPLTVTSAQKNPTAFYLCASNPSMGLTNYGYTFGSGTRLTVV.

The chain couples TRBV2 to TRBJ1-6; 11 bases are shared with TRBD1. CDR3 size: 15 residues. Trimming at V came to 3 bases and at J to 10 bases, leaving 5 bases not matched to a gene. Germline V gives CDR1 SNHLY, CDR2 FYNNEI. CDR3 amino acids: CASSEGDRGVSPLHF. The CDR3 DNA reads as TGTGCCAGCAGTGAGGGGGACAGGGGGGTCTCACCCCTCCACTTT.

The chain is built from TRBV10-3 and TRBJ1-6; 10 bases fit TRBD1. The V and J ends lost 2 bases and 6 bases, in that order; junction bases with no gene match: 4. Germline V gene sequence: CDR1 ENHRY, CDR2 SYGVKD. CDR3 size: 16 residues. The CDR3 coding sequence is TGTGCCATCAGTGAGGACCGGGACAGGGGTAATTCACCCCTCCACTTT. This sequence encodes CAISEDRDRGNSPLHF.

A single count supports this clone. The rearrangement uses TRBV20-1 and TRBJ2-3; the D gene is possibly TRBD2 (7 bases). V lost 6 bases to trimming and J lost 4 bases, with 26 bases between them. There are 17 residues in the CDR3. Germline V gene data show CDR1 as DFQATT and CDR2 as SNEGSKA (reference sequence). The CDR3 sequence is CSASPLVGGAGADTQYF. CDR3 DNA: TGCAGTGCCAGTCCACTGGTGGGGGGGGCAGGAGCAGATACGCAGTATTTT.

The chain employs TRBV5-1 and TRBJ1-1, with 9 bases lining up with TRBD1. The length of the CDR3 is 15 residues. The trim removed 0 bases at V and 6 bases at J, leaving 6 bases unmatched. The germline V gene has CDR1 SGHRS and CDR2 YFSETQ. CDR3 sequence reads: CASSLVGQGTPEAFF. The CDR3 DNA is TGCGCCAGCAGCTTGGTCGGACAGGGGACGCCTGAAGCTTTCTTT.

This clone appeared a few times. The CDR3 sequence: CASSGQSYEQYF. The CDR3 nucleotides read TGCGCCAGCAGTGGACAGTCCTACGAGCAGTACTTC. The chain uses TRBV10-1 and TRBJ2-7; D might be TRBD1 (5 bases). CDR1 and CDR2 from the germline V gene are WNHNN and SYGVQD (reference sequence). V lost 4 bases to trimming and J lost 1 base, with 5 bases between them. The CDR3 covers 12 residues.

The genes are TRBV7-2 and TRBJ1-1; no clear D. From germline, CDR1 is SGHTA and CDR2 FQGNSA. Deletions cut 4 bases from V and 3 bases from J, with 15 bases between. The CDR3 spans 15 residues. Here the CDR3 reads CASSSFGGSYTEAFF. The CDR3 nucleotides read TGTGCCAGCAGCTCCTTCGGCGGGTCCTACACTGAAGCTTTCTTT.

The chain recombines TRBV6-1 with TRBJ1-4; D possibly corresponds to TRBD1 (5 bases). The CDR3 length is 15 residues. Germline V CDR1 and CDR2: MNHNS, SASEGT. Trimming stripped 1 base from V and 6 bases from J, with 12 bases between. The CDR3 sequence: CASSEVRGLDEKLFF. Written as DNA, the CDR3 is TGTGCCAGCAGTGAAGTAAGGGGCCTGGATGAAAAACTGTTTTTT.

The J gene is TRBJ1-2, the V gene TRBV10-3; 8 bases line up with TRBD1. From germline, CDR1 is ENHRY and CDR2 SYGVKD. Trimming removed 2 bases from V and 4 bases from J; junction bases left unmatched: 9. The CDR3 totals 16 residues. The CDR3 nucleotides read TGTGCCATCAGTGAGGGCAGGGGGCGCCTCCGCTATGGCTACACCTTC. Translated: CAISEGRGRLRYGYTF.

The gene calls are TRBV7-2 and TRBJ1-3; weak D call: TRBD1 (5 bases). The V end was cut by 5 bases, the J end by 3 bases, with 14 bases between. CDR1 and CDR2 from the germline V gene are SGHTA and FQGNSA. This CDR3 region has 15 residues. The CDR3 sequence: CASSTGPGDGNTIYF. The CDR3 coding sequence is TGTGCCAGCAGCACGGGACCGGGGGATGGAAACACCATATATTTT. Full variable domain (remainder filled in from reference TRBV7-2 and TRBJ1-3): GAGVSQSPSNKVTEKGKDVELRCDPISGHTALYWYRQSLGQGLEFLIYFQGNSAPDKSGLPSDRFSAERTGGSVSTLTIQRTQQEDSAVYLCASSTGPGDGNTIYFGEGSWLTVV.

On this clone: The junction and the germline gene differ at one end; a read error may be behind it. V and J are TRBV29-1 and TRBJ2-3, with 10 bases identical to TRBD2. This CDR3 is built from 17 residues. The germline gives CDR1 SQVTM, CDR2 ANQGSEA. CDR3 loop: CSVGERGGDIHTNTQYF. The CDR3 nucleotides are TGCAGCGTTGGCGAGCGGGGGGGCGATATACACACAAATACGCAGTATTTT.

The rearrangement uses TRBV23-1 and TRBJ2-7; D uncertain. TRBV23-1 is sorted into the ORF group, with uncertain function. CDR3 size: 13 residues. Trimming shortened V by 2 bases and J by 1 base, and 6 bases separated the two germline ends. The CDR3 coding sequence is TGCGCCAGCAGTCAAGCTATATCCTACGAGCAGTACTTC. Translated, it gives CASSQAISYEQYF.

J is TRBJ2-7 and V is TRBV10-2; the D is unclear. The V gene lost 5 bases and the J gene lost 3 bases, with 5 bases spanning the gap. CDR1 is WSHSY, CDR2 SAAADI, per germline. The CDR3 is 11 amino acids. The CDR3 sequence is CASSNSYEQYF. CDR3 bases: TGCGCCAGCAGTAACAGCTACGAGCAGTACTTC.

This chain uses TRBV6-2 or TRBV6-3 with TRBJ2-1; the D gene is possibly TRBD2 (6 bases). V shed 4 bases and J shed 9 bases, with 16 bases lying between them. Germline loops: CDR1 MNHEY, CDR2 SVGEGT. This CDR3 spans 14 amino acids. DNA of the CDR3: TGTGCCAGCAGTTCTGGGACTTATCGGGGTGAGCAGTTCTTC. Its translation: CASSSGTYRGEQFF.